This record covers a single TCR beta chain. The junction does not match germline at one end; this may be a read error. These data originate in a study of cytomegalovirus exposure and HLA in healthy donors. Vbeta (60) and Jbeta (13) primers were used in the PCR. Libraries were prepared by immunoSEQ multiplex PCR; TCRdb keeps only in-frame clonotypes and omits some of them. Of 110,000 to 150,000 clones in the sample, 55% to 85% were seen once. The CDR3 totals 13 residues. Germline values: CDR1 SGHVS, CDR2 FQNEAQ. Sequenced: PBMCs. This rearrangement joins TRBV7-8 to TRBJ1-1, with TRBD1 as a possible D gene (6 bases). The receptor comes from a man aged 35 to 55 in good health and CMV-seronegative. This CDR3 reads CAGSPTGLTEAFF. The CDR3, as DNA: TGTGCCGGCAGCCCAACAGGGTTAACTGAAGCTTTCTTT.